This is a list of T cell receptor beta chains from one sample in a study of blood T cell repertoires in COVID-19. Libraries were prepared by immunoSEQ multiplex PCR; TCRdb keeps only in-frame clonotypes and omits some of them. The table records 250,000 or so clones, about 87% of them present only once. The source material was PBMCs or T cells enriched from blood (not recorded which). These receptors were taken from a woman aged 25 to 39 with acute COVID-19. Both conserved end residues are part of each CDR3. A D gene is named only where the DNA matches it firmly. Rows give clone size only sometimes, using once, few, many, or a class for an expanded clone.

d_call,clone_size,cdr3_length,v_call,j_call,cdr3_aa,cdr3_nt
TRBD1,NA,13,TRBV29-1,TRBJ1-1,CSVETGRNTEAFF,TGCAGCGTTGAGACAGGGAGGAACACTGAAGCTTTCTTT
NA,once,19,TRBV4-3,TRBJ1-6,CASSQGGLGGTSYNSPLHF,TGCGCCAGCAGCCAAGGAGGGTTGGGGGGTACCTCCTATAATTCACCCCTCCACTTT
NA,NA,12,TRBV18,TRBJ1-6,CASSLSNSPLHF,TGTGCCAGCTCCCTTTCCAATTCACCCCTCCACTTT
TRBD1,once,15,TRBV7-7,TRBJ2-7,CASSPGQGGSYEQYF,TGTGCTAGCAGCCCGGGACAGGGAGGCTCCTACGAGCAGTACTTC
NA,NA,13,TRBV11-2,TRBJ2-2,CASSLGGSGELFF,TGTGCCAGCAGCTTAGGAGGGTCCGGGGAGCTGTTTTTT
TRBD1,NA,16,TRBV18,TRBJ2-7,CASSLLPGQRSYEQYF,TGTGCCAGCTCACTATTGCCGGGACAGAGATCCTACGAGCAGTACTTC
NA,NA,11,TRBV6-5,TRBJ2-3,CASLRGDTQYF,TGTGCCAGCTTACGGGGGGATACGCAGTATTTT
NA,once,14,TRBV19,TRBJ1-2,CASTDIFTSYGYTF,TGTGCCAGTACGGACATCTTTACCTCCTATGGCTACACCTTC
TRBD1,NA,13,TRBV7-2,TRBJ1-2,CASSSGQGWGYTF,TGTGCCAGCAGCTCGGGACAGGGGTGGGGCTACACCTTC
NA,NA,15,TRBV5-1,TRBJ1-2,CASSAFSGNSGGYTF,TGCGCCAGCAGCGCCTTCTCAGGGAATTCGGGCGGCTACACCTTC
TRBD1,NA,14,TRBV5-1,TRBJ2-3,CASSVTGDTDTQYF,TGCGCCAGCAGCGTGACAGGGGACACAGATACGCAGTATTTT
TRBD1,NA,15,TRBV6-5,TRBJ2-7,CASSRMGQGANEQYF,TGTGCCAGCAGTCGAATGGGACAGGGGGCCAACGAGCAGTACTTC
TRBD1,NA,13,TRBV19,TRBJ1-1,CATGGQVNTEAFF,TGTGCCACCGGGGGACAGGTGAACACTGAAGCTTTCTTT
TRBD1,NA,14,TRBV11-2,TRBJ1-2,CASSSPDRADGYTF,TGTGCCAGCAGCTCCCCAGACAGGGCGGATGGCTACACCTTC
TRBD1,NA,16,TRBV24-1,TRBJ2-5,CATSDTGTDDQETQYF,TGTGCCACCAGTGATACGGGGACAGATGACCAAGAGACCCAGTACTTC
NA,NA,13,TRBV19,TRBJ1-5,CASSSGERQPQHF,TGTGCCAGTAGCTCAGGGGAAAGGCAGCCCCAGCATTTT
NA,once,14,TRBV27,TRBJ2-2,CASSRAGSTGELFF,TGTGCCAGCAGCAGGGCAGGATCCACCGGGGAGCTGTTTTTT
NA,NA,14,TRBV7-9,TRBJ1-1,CASSPRSLEAGEFF,TGTGCCAGCAGCCCCAGGTCTCTCGAGGCAGGGGAATTCTTT
NA,NA,15,TRBV18,TRBJ1-1,CASSPENRLNTEAFF,TGTGCCAGCTCACCAGAGAACAGGCTGAACACTGAAGCTTTCTTT
NA,few,12,TRBV9,TRBJ1-2,CASSVQGYGYTF,TGTGCCAGCAGCGTTCAGGGGTATGGCTACACCTTC
NA,NA,15,TRBV3-1/TRBV3-2,TRBJ2-4,CASSQDATRGDIQYF,TGTGCCAGCAGCCAAGATGCGACTAGAGGGGACATTCAGTACTTC
TRBD1,once,15,TRBV4-1,TRBJ1-2,CASSQNRGLDYGYTF,TGCGCCAGCAGCCAAAACAGGGGTCTCGACTATGGCTACACCTTC
TRBD1,NA,20,TRBV29-1,TRBJ2-1,CSVEQRDRGLARGPYNEQFF,TGCAGCGTTGAGCAGCGGGACAGGGGCCTCGCAAGGGGACCCTACAATGAGCAGTTCTTC
TRBD2,NA,15,TRBV11-2,TRBJ2-1,CASSLRGMLYNEQFF,TGTGCCAGCAGCTTGCGGGGGATGCTTTACAATGAGCAGTTCTTC
TRBD2,NA,16,TRBV6-5,TRBJ2-2,CASSYSESGGTGELFF,TGTGCCAGCAGTTACTCGGAATCGGGGGGTACCGGGGAGCTGTTTTTT
NA,NA,14,TRBV2,TRBJ1-1,CASSVTGGNTEAFF,TGTGCCAGCAGTGTTACAGGCGGTAACACTGAAGCTTTCTTT
NA,NA,14,TRBV12-5,TRBJ1-1,CASGLRTGLTEAFF,TGTGCTAGTGGTTTGCGCACAGGGCTCACTGAAGCTTTCTTT